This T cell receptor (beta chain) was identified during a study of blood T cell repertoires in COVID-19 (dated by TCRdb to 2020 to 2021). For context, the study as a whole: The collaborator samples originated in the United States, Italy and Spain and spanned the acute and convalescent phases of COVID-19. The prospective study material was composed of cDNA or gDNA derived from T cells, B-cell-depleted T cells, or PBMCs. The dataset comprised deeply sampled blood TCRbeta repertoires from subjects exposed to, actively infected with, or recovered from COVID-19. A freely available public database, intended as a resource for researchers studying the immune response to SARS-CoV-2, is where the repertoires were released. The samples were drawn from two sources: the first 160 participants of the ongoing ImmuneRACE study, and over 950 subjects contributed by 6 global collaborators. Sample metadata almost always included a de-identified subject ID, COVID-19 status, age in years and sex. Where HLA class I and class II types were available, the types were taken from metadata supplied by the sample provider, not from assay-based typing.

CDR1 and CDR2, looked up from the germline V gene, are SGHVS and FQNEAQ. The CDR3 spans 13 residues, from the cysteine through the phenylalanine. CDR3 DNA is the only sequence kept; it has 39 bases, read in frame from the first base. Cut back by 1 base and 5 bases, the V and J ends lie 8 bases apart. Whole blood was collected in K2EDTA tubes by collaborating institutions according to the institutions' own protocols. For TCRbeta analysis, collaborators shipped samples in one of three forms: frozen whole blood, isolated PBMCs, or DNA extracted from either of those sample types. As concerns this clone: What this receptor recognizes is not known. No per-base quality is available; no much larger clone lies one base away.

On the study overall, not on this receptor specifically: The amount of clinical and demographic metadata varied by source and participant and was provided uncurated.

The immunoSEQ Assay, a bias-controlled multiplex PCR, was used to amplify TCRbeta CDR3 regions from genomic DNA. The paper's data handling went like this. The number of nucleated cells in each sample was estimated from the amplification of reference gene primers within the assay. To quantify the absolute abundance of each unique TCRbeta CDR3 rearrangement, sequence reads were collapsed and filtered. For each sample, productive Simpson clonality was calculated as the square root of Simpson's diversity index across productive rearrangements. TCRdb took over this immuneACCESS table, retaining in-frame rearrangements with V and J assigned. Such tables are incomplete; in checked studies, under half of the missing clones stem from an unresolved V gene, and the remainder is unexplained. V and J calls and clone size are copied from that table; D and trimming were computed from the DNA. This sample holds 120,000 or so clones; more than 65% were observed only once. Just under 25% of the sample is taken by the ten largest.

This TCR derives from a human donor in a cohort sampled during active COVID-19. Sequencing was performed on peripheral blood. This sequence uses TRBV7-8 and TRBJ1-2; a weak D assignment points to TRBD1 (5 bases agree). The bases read TGTGCCAGCAGCTTAGGTCCAGGGTATGGCTACACCTTC. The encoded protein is CASSLGPGYGYTF.